Sequencing of this TCR beta chain was carried out in a study of control samples from healthy donors and cancer patients. This clone was recorded once. Germline CDR1 and CDR2: MNHNS and SASEGT. The V end was cut by 1 base, the J end by 0 bases, with 4 bases between. The CDR3 covers 14 residues. Measured with immunoSEQ multiplex PCR; TCRdb has only the in-frame clones, and not every one. The sample carries roughly 86,000 clones, approximately 95% recorded once. Material for sequencing was blood. The receptor was isolated from a woman between 25 and 40 years old in good health. V is TRBV6-1 and J is TRBJ1-5; D call uncertain. In DNA, the CDR3 is TGTGCCAGCAGTGAAGTGTCTAGCAATCAGCCCCAGCATTTT. This sequence encodes CASSEVSSNQPQHF.